This TCR beta chain was identified during a study of cytomegalovirus exposure and HLA in healthy donors. General study results and limits: CMV serostatus stood as the only immune exposure information on hand. On later analysis, the bulk of CMV-associated TCR beta chains appeared to be HLA-restricted.

Healthy people donating bone marrow made up the donors. PCR used 60 Vbeta primers and 13 Jbeta primers. The protocol was immunoSEQ multiplex PCR, while the TCRdb copy is restricted to in-frame clones and leaves out a portion. This table has 100,000 to 150,000 clones, about 84% appearing once. Per the germline V gene, CDR1 is LNHDA and CDR2 is SQIVND (reference sequence). With 6 bases clipped from V and 4 bases from J, the junction kept 6 bases outside the gene matches. This CDR3 spans 14 amino acids. About this clone itself: The antigen remains undetermined. Other DNA variants within this sample encode the same CDR3.

The source material was PBMCs. This TCR was recovered from a man between 35 and 55 years old in good health and CMV-seronegative. This rearrangement joins TRBV19 to TRBJ1-1; 9 nucleotides align to TRBD1. CDR3 sequence reads: CASSRTGARTEAFF. DNA of the CDR3: TGTGCCAGTAGCCGGACAGGGGCGCGCACTGAAGCTTTCTTT.